Following are 24 T cell receptor beta chains from one sample sequenced in a study of OX40 agonist ivuxolimab in advanced cancers. Profiling relied on immunoSEQ multiplex PCR, and the TCRdb table lists in-frame clones only, not all of them. The data contain 25,000 or so clones, about 83% of them singletons. The material was CD4+ or CD8+ T cells sorted from blood, obtained in a trial of the OX40 agonist ivuxolimab. Every receptor here comes from an adult with an advanced solid tumor such as melanoma, head and neck, liver or kidney cancer.

This chain joins TRBV12-5 and TRBJ2-2; D gene uncertain. From germline, CDR1 is LGHNT and CDR2 FRNRAP. The CDR3 covers 14 residues. The V end lost 7 bases, the J end lost 1 base, and 10 bases lay between the germline ends. The CDR3 coding sequence is TGTGCTAGTGCCCTGTGGGGGAACACCGGGGAGCTGTTTTTT. It is translated as CASALWGNTGELFF.

This chain connects TRBV5-4 to TRBJ2-1, with a tentative D call TRBD2 (5 bases). This CDR3 has 13 residues. Trimming cost V 7 bases and J 9 bases, with 17 bases left between them. The germline V gene encodes CDR1 SGHNT and CDR2 YYREEE (reference sequence). CDR3 residues: CASARRDHLEQFF. DNA of the CDR3: TGTGCCAGCGCCCGACGGGATCACCTTGAGCAGTTCTTC.

This chain's CDR3 is CASSPTSGGGSQYF. CDR3 in DNA: TGTGCCAGCAGTCCGACTAGCGGGGGTGGGTCGCAGTATTTT. V is TRBV5-6 and J is TRBJ2-3; TRBD2 matches at 12 bases. V shed 5 bases and J 10 bases; nucleotides not matched to a gene: 8. The CDR3 runs 14 residues. The germline V gene has CDR1 SGHDT and CDR2 YYEEEE.

The CDR3 DNA sequence: TGTGCCAGCAGCTTTCGGGGGGCAGAGGATACGCAGTATTTT. This encodes CASSFRGAEDTQYF. The chain couples TRBV7-6 to TRBJ2-3; tentative D call: TRBD2 (7 bases). Germline V gene lookup returns CDR1 SGHVS and CDR2 FNYEAQ. This CDR3 has 14 amino acids. V was clipped by 3 bases and J by 6 bases, with 13 bases between them.

This sequence joins TRBV7-8 and TRBJ1-2; D is undetermined. CDR3 size: 16 residues. Germline assignment: CDR1 SGHVS and CDR2 FQNEAQ. Trimming left V 1 base short and J 0 bases short, with 12 bases between. CDR3 amino acids: CASSLEGPTSNYGYTF. The CDR3 coding sequence is TGTGCCAGCAGCTTAGAGGGCCCAACCTCTAACTATGGCTACACCTTC. Variable domain in full (rest from reference TRBV7-8 and TRBJ1-2): GAGVSQSPRYKVAKRGQDVALRCDPISGHVSLFWYQQALGQGPEFLTYFQNEAQLDKSGLPSDRFFAERPEGSVSTLKIQRTQQEDSAVYLCASSLEGPTSNYGYTFGSGTRLTVV.

This chain uses TRBV10-1 with TRBJ2-5, with 8 bases matching TRBD1. The CDR3 extends over 13 amino acids. The germline V gene encodes CDR1 WNHNN and CDR2 SYGVQD (reference sequence). Germline trimming cut 4 bases from V and 5 bases from J; bases unmatched to any gene: 3. As DNA, the CDR3 is TGCGCCAGCAGTGGGGACAGGTGGGAGACCCAGTACTTC. Encoded protein: CASSGDRWETQYF.

The gene calls are TRBV5-5 and TRBJ2-3, with 12 nucleotides matching TRBD2. V dropped 2 bases and J dropped 3; count of bases not matched to a gene: 4. The germline gives CDR1 SGHKS, CDR2 YYEKEE (reference sequence). The CDR3 length is 16 residues. The CDR3 is CASSFSSGGVTDTQYF. CDR3 DNA: TGTGCCAGCAGCTTCTCTAGCGGGGGGGTGACAGATACGCAGTATTTT. Together with reference TRBV5-5 and TRBJ2-3, the CDR3 gives the full variable domain: DAGVTQSPTHLIKTRGQQVTLRCSPISGHKSVSWYQQVLGQGPQFIFQYYEKEERGRGNFPDRFSARQFPNYSSELNVNALLLGDSALYLCASSFSSGGVTDTQYFGPGTRLTVL.

The rearrangement uses TRBV19 and TRBJ1-3, with D possibly matching TRBD1 (6 bases). Trimming cost V 3 bases and J 0 bases, with 15 bases left between them. The CDR3 runs 17 residues. Germline V lookup: CDR1 LNHDA, CDR2 SQIVND (reference sequence). CDR3 sequence (DNA): TGTGCCAGTAGTATGGCTTGGGGGCGGATCTCTGGAAACACCATATATTTT. It encodes CASSMAWGRISGNTIYF.

This chain joins TRBV10-3 and TRBJ2-7; possible D gene TRBD2, 5 bases. Trimming stripped 8 bases from V and 1 base from J, with 12 bases between. The V gene's germline CDR1 is ENHRY and CDR2 SYGVKD. CDR3 length equals 13 residues. For the CDR3, the DNA is TGTGCCATCCAGGACTTCGAGTCCTACGAGCAGTACTTC. It yields the protein CAIQDFESYEQYF.

This clone counts as medium-sized (0.01 to 0.1%). The V gene is TRBV13, the J gene TRBJ1-1, with D unclear. CDR3 size: 13 residues. The germline V and J ends were trimmed by 4 bases and 0 bases, with 6 bases remaining between them. Germline V gene lookup returns CDR1 PRHDT and CDR2 FYEKMQ (reference sequence). CDR3 sequence reads: CASSSSMNTEAFF. CDR3 nucleotide sequence: TGTGCCAGCAGCTCCTCCATGAACACTGAAGCTTTCTTT. The entire variable domain, with the rest obtained from reference TRBV13 and TRBJ1-1, is as follows: AAGVIQSPRHLIKEKRETATLKCYPIPRHDTVYWYQQGPGQDPQFLISFYEKMQSDKGSIPDRFSAQQFSDYHSELNMSSLELGDSALYFCASSSSMNTEAFFGQGTRLTVV.

The genes are TRBV4-1 and TRBJ1-1, with 7 bases that match TRBD1. The CDR3 spans 15 residues. Trimming took 1 base from V and 5 from J; bases not matched to a gene: 7. Germline loops: CDR1 MGHRA, CDR2 YSYEKL. The CDR3 DNA sequence: TGCGCCAGCAGCCAAGGGATTCCAGGGGGGACTGAAGCTTTCTTT. Translated: CASSQGIPGGTEAFF.

The chain uses TRBV10-2 and TRBJ2-7; weak D call: TRBD2 (5 bases). V lost 1 base and J 0 bases, leaving 13 bases between the germline ends. Germline V lookup: CDR1 WSHSY, CDR2 SAAADI. The CDR3 loop spans 16 amino acids. This CDR3 is CASSELGGLSSYEQYF. The CDR3, as DNA: TGCGCCAGCAGTGAGTTAGGCGGGCTTAGCTCCTACGAGCAGTACTTC.

The chain couples TRBV6-5 to TRBJ2-3; D not certain. Germline assignment: CDR1 MNHEY and CDR2 SVGAGI. The V gene lost 0 bases and the J gene lost 10 bases, with 11 bases spanning the gap. The CDR3 is 13 amino acids. The CDR3 DNA reads as TGTGCCAGCAGTTACTCCGACTCGTTCGCGCAGTATTTT. Residues: CASSYSDSFAQYF.

This clone was counted between two and nine times. V usage is TRBV16 and J usage is TRBJ1-5; tentative D call: TRBD1 (5 bases). The CDR3 has 16 residues. Trimming cost V 0 bases and J 0 bases, with 9 bases left between them. In germline, CDR1 is KGHSY, CDR2 FQNENV. CDR3 sequence: CASSQSYRNSNQPQHF. CDR3 sequence (DNA): TGTGCCAGCAGCCAATCGTACAGGAATAGCAATCAGCCCCAGCATTTT.

The rearrangement links TRBV6-5 to TRBJ2-7; no firm D call. V was cut by 0 bases and J by 0 bases, with 6 bases left in between. The CDR3 spans 14 residues. CDR1 and CDR2 from the germline V gene are MNHEY and SVGAGI. In DNA, the CDR3 is TGTGCCAGCAGTTACTCGATGCTCTCCTACGAGCAGTACTTC. It is translated as CASSYSMLSYEQYF.

The chain joins TRBV11-2 to TRBJ2-3; TRBD2 agrees at 7 bases. This CDR3 region has 17 residues. The trim removed 5 bases at V and 0 bases at J, leaving 11 bases unmatched. Germline V CDR1 and CDR2: SGHAT, FQNNGV. The CDR3 DNA reads TGTGCCAGCAGCCCGGCCCCCCTAGCGGAGAGCACAGATACGCAGTATTTT. As protein: CASSPAPLAESTDTQYF.

V and J are TRBV19 and TRBJ2-2; 12 bases align to TRBD2. Germline CDR1 is LNHDA and CDR2 is SQIVND (reference sequence). The CDR3 spans 17 residues. The trim removed 5 bases at V and 7 bases at J, leaving 11 bases unmatched. This CDR3 reads CASSPLTSGGRDGELFF. DNA of the CDR3: TGTGCCAGTAGTCCACTGACTAGCGGGGGTCGGGACGGGGAGCTGTTTTTT.

This clone was observed a handful of times. This chain uses TRBV27 with TRBJ2-3, with a possible D match to TRBD1 (5 bases). Germline CDR1 reads MNHEY; CDR2 reads SMNVEV (reference sequence). Trimming removed 0 bases from V and 2 bases from J, with 9 bases in between. This CDR3 region has 15 residues. In DNA form, the CDR3 reads TGTGCCAGCAGTTTATCGAAGGGGTTCACAGATACGCAGTATTTT. It translates to CASSLSKGFTDTQYF.

The CDR3 region is CAWGDGHYNEQFF. For the CDR3, the DNA is TGTGCCTGGGGGGACGGGCACTACAATGAGCAGTTCTTC. The rearrangement links TRBV30 to TRBJ2-1; either TRBD1 or TRBD2 may fit D (5 bases each). Trimming removed 5 bases from V and 3 bases from J, with 11 bases in between. This CDR3 has 13 amino acids. CDR1 and CDR2 from the germline V gene are GTSNPN and SVGIG (reference sequence).

The count of this clone is one. The chain has TRBV4-1 and TRBJ2-7, with 7 bases matching TRBD1. Germline-derived CDR1 and CDR2 are MGHRA and YSYEKL. With V trimmed by 3 bases and J by 6 bases, 5 bases remained unmatched. CDR3 length equals 13 residues. Here the CDR3 DNA reads TGCGCCAGCAGCCACCTTGGGACAGCCGAGCAGTACTTC. Protein sequence: CASSHLGTAEQYF.

This chain's CDR3 is CASSPNRGLVTGELFF. CDR3 DNA sequence: TGCGCCAGCAGCCCCAACAGGGGGCTAGTCACCGGGGAGCTGTTTTTT. The chain links TRBV5-1 to TRBJ2-2; 9 nucleotides line up with TRBD1. CDR1 is SGHRS, CDR2 YFSETQ, per germline. The length of the CDR3 is 16 residues. V lost 4 bases, J lost 4 bases, and 8 bases stayed unmatched.

The CDR3 DNA is TGTGCCAGCAGCGCCGGGACAGGAGCCTACGAGCAGTACTTC. It translates to CASSAGTGAYEQYF. J is TRBJ2-7 and V is TRBV27; TRBD1 matches 8 bases. CDR1 is MNHEY, CDR2 SMNVEV, per germline (reference sequence). CDR3 length: 14 amino acids. Germline trimming cut 6 bases from V and 2 bases from J; bases unmatched to any gene: 6.

The chain combines TRBV6-1 with TRBJ1-5, with D tentatively TRBD1 (6 bases). The CDR3 has 14 amino acids. Per the germline V gene, CDR1 is MNHNS and CDR2 is SASEGT. V dropped 2 bases and J dropped 7 bases, with 12 bases sitting between them. As DNA, the CDR3 is TGTGCCAGCAGTGAAAGGGGGGGTGGCCAGCCCCAGCATTTT. Translation gives CASSERGGGQPQHF.

The rearrangement links TRBV7-3 to TRBJ2-1; possible D gene TRBD1, 5 bases. The CDR3 is 15 residues long. Germline values: CDR1 SGHTA, CDR2 FQGTGA. Deletions cut 1 base from V and 5 bases from J, with 12 bases between. This CDR3 reads CASSLRQGMHNEQFF. Here the CDR3 DNA reads TGTGCCAGCAGCTTAAGGCAGGGAATGCACAATGAGCAGTTCTTC.